This is a list of T cell receptor beta chains from one sample in a study of blood T cell repertoires in COVID-19. Sequencing used immunoSEQ multiplex PCR; TCRdb keeps in-frame clones, though not all of them. The data hold roughly 180,000 clones, with around 85% observed a single time. The sample taken for sequencing was peripheral blood. The receptors derive from a woman aged 60-70 years with acute or convalescent COVID-19. CDR3s include the opening cysteine and the closing phenylalanine or tryptophan. Each record gives: D gene, V gene, J gene, clone size, CDR3 DNA, CDR3 protein. A D gene is named only where the DNA matches it firmly. Clone size appears in some rows only: once, few, many, or a class for an expanded clone.

d_call: TRBD2; v_call: TRBV7-2; j_call: TRBJ2-7; clone_size: -; cdr3_nt: TGTGCCAGCAGCTTACCTAGCGGGAGCTCCTACGAGCAGTACTTC; cdr3_aa: CASSLPSGSSYEQYF
d_call: -; v_call: TRBV18; j_call: TRBJ1-1; clone_size: -; cdr3_nt: TGTGCCAGCTCACCAGCGCCTGGGGGGGGCATGAACACTGAAGCTTTCTTT; cdr3_aa: CASSPAPGGGMNTEAFF
d_call: -; v_call: TRBV7-9; j_call: TRBJ1-1; clone_size: -; cdr3_nt: TGTGCCAGCAGCCCCAGATCCGCTTGGGACATGAACACTGAAGCTTTCTTT; cdr3_aa: CASSPRSAWDMNTEAFF
d_call: -; v_call: TRBV19; j_call: TRBJ1-1; clone_size: -; cdr3_nt: TGTGCCAGTAGTAGGGGACTGGCTACTGAAGCTTTCTTT; cdr3_aa: CASSRGLATEAFF
d_call: -; v_call: TRBV6-6; j_call: TRBJ2-6; clone_size: -; cdr3_nt: TGTGCCAGCATGCCCGGAGGCCCGGGGGGGGCCAACGTCCTGACTTTC; cdr3_aa: CASMPGGPGGANVLTF
d_call: -; v_call: TRBV7-9; j_call: TRBJ1-3; clone_size: -; cdr3_nt: TGTGCCAGCAGCGAACAAGGGACAGGAAACACCATATATTTT; cdr3_aa: CASSEQGTGNTIYF
d_call: -; v_call: TRBV7-9; j_call: TRBJ2-5; clone_size: -; cdr3_nt: TGTGCCAGCAGCAGCCGTGTCGGGGAGACCCAGTACTTC; cdr3_aa: CASSSRVGETQYF
d_call: -; v_call: TRBV16; j_call: TRBJ2-1; clone_size: -; cdr3_nt: TGTGCCAGCAGCCAATCCCGGGGCGGGGCCGTGCAGTTCTTC; cdr3_aa: CASSQSRGGAVQFF
d_call: -; v_call: TRBV19; j_call: TRBJ1-2; clone_size: -; cdr3_nt: TGTGCCAGTAGTATTGCGGCGGGGCGGGGTGGCTACACCTTC; cdr3_aa: CASSIAAGRGGYTF
d_call: -; v_call: TRBV6-5; j_call: TRBJ2-2; clone_size: once; cdr3_nt: TGTGCCAGCAGGCGGCAGCTGAATACCGGGGAGCTGTTTTTT; cdr3_aa: CASRRQLNTGELFF
d_call: TRBD1; v_call: TRBV11-3; j_call: TRBJ1-4; clone_size: -; cdr3_nt: TGTGCCAGCAGCCCCCGGACAGGGAATGAAAAACTGTTTTTT; cdr3_aa: CASSPRTGNEKLFF
d_call: -; v_call: TRBV12-3/TRBV12-4; j_call: TRBJ2-1; clone_size: -; cdr3_nt: TGTGCCAGCGGCGTGATGGCAGGGAATGAGCAGTTCTTC; cdr3_aa: CASGVMAGNEQFF
d_call: TRBD2; v_call: TRBV7-8; j_call: TRBJ2-1; clone_size: -; cdr3_nt: TGTGCCAGCAGCTTAGCCGTTTTCGGGACTAGAGACTACAATGAGCAGTTCTTC; cdr3_aa: CASSLAVFGTRDYNEQFF
d_call: TRBD1; v_call: TRBV28; j_call: TRBJ1-4; clone_size: -; cdr3_nt: TGTGCCGGGTCGACAGGGGGCGAAGGTGAAAAACTGTTTTTT; cdr3_aa: CAGSTGGEGEKLFF
d_call: -; v_call: TRBV4-1; j_call: TRBJ1-5; clone_size: -; cdr3_nt: TGCGCCAGCAGCCAAGATCTGGGCGGGAGGGGCAATCAGCCCCAGCATTTT; cdr3_aa: CASSQDLGGRGNQPQHF
d_call: TRBD1; v_call: TRBV18; j_call: TRBJ2-6; clone_size: few; cdr3_nt: TGTGCCAGCTCCCGAACAGGGGCCGGGGCCAACGTCCTGACTTTC; cdr3_aa: CASSRTGAGANVLTF
d_call: -; v_call: TRBV3-1/TRBV3-2; j_call: TRBJ1-2; clone_size: -; cdr3_nt: TGTGCCAGCAGCCAAGAAACCAGTTGGTATGGCTACACCTTC; cdr3_aa: CASSQETSWYGYTF
d_call: TRBD1; v_call: TRBV11-2; j_call: TRBJ1-2; clone_size: few; cdr3_nt: TGTGCCAGCAGCCAAGACCCGGGACAGCTTATCGGTGGCTACACCTTC; cdr3_aa: CASSQDPGQLIGGYTF
d_call: TRBD2; v_call: TRBV3-1/TRBV3-2; j_call: TRBJ2-3; clone_size: many; cdr3_nt: TGTGCCAGCAGCCAAGCGCTAGCGGGAGGTACGCAGTATTTT; cdr3_aa: CASSQALAGGTQYF
d_call: TRBD1; v_call: TRBV7-2; j_call: TRBJ1-6; clone_size: -; cdr3_nt: TGTGCCAGCAGCCTCTCGACAGGGAGCTCCAATTCACCCCTCCACTTT; cdr3_aa: CASSLSTGSSNSPLHF
d_call: -; v_call: TRBV24-1; j_call: TRBJ2-3; clone_size: once; cdr3_nt: TGTGCCACCAGTGATGGAGGGGAACTCGCAGATACGCAGTATTTT; cdr3_aa: CATSDGGELADTQYF
d_call: TRBD2; v_call: TRBV5-1; j_call: TRBJ2-2; clone_size: -; cdr3_nt: TGCGCCAGCAGCCCCGGGACTAGCGGGAGTTATACCGGGGAGCTGTTTTTT; cdr3_aa: CASSPGTSGSYTGELFF
d_call: TRBD1; v_call: TRBV19; j_call: TRBJ1-1; clone_size: -; cdr3_nt: TGTGCCAGTAGTATAGGAGGGACAGCGAACACTGAAGCTTTCTTT; cdr3_aa: CASSIGGTANTEAFF
d_call: -; v_call: TRBV6-6; j_call: TRBJ2-1; clone_size: -; cdr3_nt: TGTGCCAGCAGTTACCTGGCTGAGCAGTTCTTC; cdr3_aa: CASSYLAEQFF
d_call: -; v_call: TRBV5-1; j_call: TRBJ1-3; clone_size: -; cdr3_nt: TGCGCCAGCAGCCCAGGGGTGTTCTCTGGAAACACCATATATTTT; cdr3_aa: CASSPGVFSGNTIYF
d_call: TRBD1; v_call: TRBV5-1; j_call: TRBJ1-2; clone_size: few; cdr3_nt: TGCGCCAGCAGAGAAACCCCAGGGGGCGCGCTCTATGGCTACACCTTC; cdr3_aa: CASRETPGGALYGYTF
d_call: -; v_call: TRBV28; j_call: TRBJ2-1; clone_size: -; cdr3_nt: TGTGCCAGCAGTTTATTAGCGAATGAGCAGTTCTTC; cdr3_aa: CASSLLANEQFF
d_call: TRBD1; v_call: TRBV5-4; j_call: TRBJ1-1; clone_size: -; cdr3_nt: TGTGCCAGCAGCCCGGGGACAGGGAGGACTGAAGCTTTCTTT; cdr3_aa: CASSPGTGRTEAFF
d_call: -; v_call: TRBV7-6; j_call: TRBJ2-1; clone_size: -; cdr3_nt: TGTGCCAGCAGCTTAGCACCCGGAAGACTAGTCCATGAGCAGTTCTTC; cdr3_aa: CASSLAPGRLVHEQFF
d_call: TRBD1; v_call: TRBV19; j_call: TRBJ1-5; clone_size: -; cdr3_nt: TGTGCCAGTAGTTACGGACAGGGGCTGGATCAGCCCCAGCATTTT; cdr3_aa: CASSYGQGLDQPQHF
d_call: TRBD1; v_call: TRBV29-1; j_call: TRBJ2-4; clone_size: -; cdr3_nt: TGCAGCGTTGGACAGGGGGACATTCAGTACTTC; cdr3_aa: CSVGQGDIQYF
d_call: -; v_call: TRBV19; j_call: TRBJ1-3; clone_size: -; cdr3_nt: TGTGCCAGTAAAACAGGGTCTGGAAACACCATATATTTT; cdr3_aa: CASKTGSGNTIYF
d_call: -; v_call: TRBV24-1; j_call: TRBJ2-1; clone_size: -; cdr3_nt: TGTGCCACCAGTGTTCAGGGATTGTCGGGGGATGAGCAGTTCTTC; cdr3_aa: CATSVQGLSGDEQFF
d_call: TRBD2; v_call: TRBV27; j_call: TRBJ2-1; clone_size: -; cdr3_nt: TGTGCCAGCAGCCCAGGGGGGAGGCTCAGCGGGAGGTCTATCTACAATGAGCAGTTCTTC; cdr3_aa: CASSPGGRLSGRSIYNEQFF
d_call: TRBD2; v_call: TRBV2; j_call: TRBJ2-3; clone_size: -; cdr3_nt: TGTGCCAGCAGTGTCAAGCGGGGAGATACGCAGTATTTT; cdr3_aa: CASSVKRGDTQYF
d_call: -; v_call: TRBV4-1; j_call: TRBJ1-2; clone_size: once; cdr3_nt: TGCGCCAGCAGCCCAGAGCAGGGGATAAGCTATGGCTACACCTTC; cdr3_aa: CASSPEQGISYGYTF
d_call: TRBD1; v_call: TRBV7-3; j_call: TRBJ1-2; clone_size: -; cdr3_nt: TGTGCCAGCAGCCCCGACAGGGAAGGTGATGGCTACACCTTC; cdr3_aa: CASSPDREGDGYTF
d_call: TRBD1; v_call: TRBV30; j_call: TRBJ1-2; clone_size: -; cdr3_nt: TGTGCCTGGAGGGACAGGGGGCGTAACTATGGCTACACCTTC; cdr3_aa: CAWRDRGRNYGYTF
d_call: TRBD1; v_call: TRBV28; j_call: TRBJ1-2; clone_size: -; cdr3_nt: TGTGCCAGCGGAAACAGGGGTAGCTACACCTTC; cdr3_aa: CASGNRGSYTF
d_call: -; v_call: TRBV19; j_call: TRBJ2-1; clone_size: -; cdr3_nt: TGTGCCAGTAGTATTCTGGGGCCGACCAATGAGCAGTTCTTC; cdr3_aa: CASSILGPTNEQFF
d_call: -; v_call: TRBV9; j_call: TRBJ2-2; clone_size: few; cdr3_nt: TGTGCCAGCAGCACCCGTATAGGACAACCCGGGGGGGAGCTGTTTTTT; cdr3_aa: CASSTRIGQPGGELFF
d_call: -; v_call: TRBV10-3; j_call: TRBJ2-1; clone_size: -; cdr3_nt: TGTGCCATCATGAATGGCGGGGATGACAATGAGCAGTTCTTC; cdr3_aa: CAIMNGGDDNEQFF
d_call: -; v_call: TRBV12-3/TRBV12-4; j_call: TRBJ2-7; clone_size: -; cdr3_nt: TGTGCCAGCAGTTTTGGCGGCTCCTACGAGCAGTACTTC; cdr3_aa: CASSFGGSYEQYF
d_call: -; v_call: TRBV19; j_call: TRBJ2-1; clone_size: -; cdr3_nt: TGTGCCAGTAACAGTGGGAGACGGAATGAGCAGTTCTTC; cdr3_aa: CASNSGRRNEQFF
d_call: TRBD1; v_call: TRBV15; j_call: TRBJ1-5; clone_size: -; cdr3_nt: TGTGCCACCAGCAGAGTCGGACAGGGGGCTCGTCAGCCCCAGCATTTT; cdr3_aa: CATSRVGQGARQPQHF
d_call: -; v_call: TRBV6-5; j_call: TRBJ1-1; clone_size: -; cdr3_nt: TGTGCCAGCACTCGGAGGAGGGGCGGCACTGAAGCTTTCTTT; cdr3_aa: CASTRRRGGTEAFF
d_call: -; v_call: TRBV27; j_call: TRBJ2-3; clone_size: -; cdr3_nt: TGTGCCAGCAGTTCGTACACAGATACGCAGTATTTT; cdr3_aa: CASSSYTDTQYF
d_call: TRBD2; v_call: TRBV19; j_call: TRBJ2-1; clone_size: -; cdr3_nt: TGTGCCAGTAGTATCCGGACTAGCGGTGAGCAGTTCTTC; cdr3_aa: CASSIRTSGEQFF
d_call: -; v_call: TRBV3-1/TRBV3-2; j_call: TRBJ1-1; clone_size: -; cdr3_nt: TGTGCCAGCAGCCAGTTAACTGAAGCTTTCTTT; cdr3_aa: CASSQLTEAFF
d_call: -; v_call: TRBV28; j_call: TRBJ1-2; clone_size: few; cdr3_nt: TGTGCCAGCACCCTAGGGGGGGGGAGGCGAGGCTACACCTTC; cdr3_aa: CASTLGGGRRGYTF
d_call: -; v_call: TRBV24-1; j_call: TRBJ1-2; clone_size: -; cdr3_nt: TGTGCCACCAGTGAGACAGGCCGGCCCTATGGCTACACCTTC; cdr3_aa: CATSETGRPYGYTF
d_call: TRBD1; v_call: TRBV30; j_call: TRBJ2-7; clone_size: -; cdr3_nt: TGTGCCTGGTGGGGACAGGGTAACGAGCAGTACTTC; cdr3_aa: CAWWGQGNEQYF
d_call: TRBD1; v_call: TRBV20-1; j_call: TRBJ2-3; clone_size: -; cdr3_nt: TGCAGTGCTAGTGGGGACAGGGGGATAGCAGATACGCAGTATTTT; cdr3_aa: CSASGDRGIADTQYF